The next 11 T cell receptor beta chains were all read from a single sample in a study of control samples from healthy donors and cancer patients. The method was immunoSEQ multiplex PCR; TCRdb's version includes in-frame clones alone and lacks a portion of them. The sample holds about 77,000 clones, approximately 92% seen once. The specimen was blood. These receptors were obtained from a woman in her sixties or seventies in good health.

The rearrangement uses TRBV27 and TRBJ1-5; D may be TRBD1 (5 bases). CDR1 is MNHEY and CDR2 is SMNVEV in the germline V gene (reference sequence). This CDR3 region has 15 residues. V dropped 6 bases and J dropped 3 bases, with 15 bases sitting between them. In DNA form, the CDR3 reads TGTGCCAGCAGCGCGAGCTGGGGGATCAATCAGCCCCAGCATTTT. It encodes CASSASWGINQPQHF.

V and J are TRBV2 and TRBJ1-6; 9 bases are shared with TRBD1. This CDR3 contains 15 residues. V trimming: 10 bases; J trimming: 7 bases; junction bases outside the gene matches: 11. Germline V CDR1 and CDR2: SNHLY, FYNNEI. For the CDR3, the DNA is TGTGCCACACCGACGGGACAGGGTGAAAATTCACCCCTCCACTTT. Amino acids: CATPTGQGENSPLHF.

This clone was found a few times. The CDR3: CASSYSWGNQPQHF. The CDR3 bases are TGTGCCAGCAGTTACTCATGGGGGAATCAGCCCCAGCATTTT. The chain recombines TRBV6-2 or TRBV6-3 with TRBJ1-5; a possible D gene is TRBD1 (5 bases). The germline V gene has CDR1 MNHEY and CDR2 SVGEGT. This CDR3 region has 14 residues. Trimming shortened V by 0 bases and J by 4 bases, and 7 bases separated the two germline ends.

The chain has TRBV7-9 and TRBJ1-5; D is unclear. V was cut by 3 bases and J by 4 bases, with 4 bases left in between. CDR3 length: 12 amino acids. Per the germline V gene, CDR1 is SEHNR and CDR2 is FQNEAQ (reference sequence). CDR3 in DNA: TGTGCCAGCAGCTTTGGAAATCAGCCCCAGCATTTT. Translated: CASSFGNQPQHF.

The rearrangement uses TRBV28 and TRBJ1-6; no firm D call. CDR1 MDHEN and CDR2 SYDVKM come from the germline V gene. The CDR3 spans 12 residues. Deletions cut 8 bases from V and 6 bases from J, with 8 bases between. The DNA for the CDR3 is TGTGCCAGCTCCCAGCGTAATTCACCCCTCCACTTT. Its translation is CASSQRNSPLHF.

CDR3: CSVEQGTTEAFF. The CDR3 DNA reads as TGCAGCGTGGAACAGGGGACCACTGAAGCTTTCTTT. The chain recombines TRBV29-1 with TRBJ1-1, with 7 nucleotides matching TRBD1. The V segment lost 6 bases and the J segment 4 bases; nucleotides outside the gene matches: 5. The CDR3 length is 12 residues. Germline V gene data show CDR1 as SQVTM and CDR2 as ANQGSEA.

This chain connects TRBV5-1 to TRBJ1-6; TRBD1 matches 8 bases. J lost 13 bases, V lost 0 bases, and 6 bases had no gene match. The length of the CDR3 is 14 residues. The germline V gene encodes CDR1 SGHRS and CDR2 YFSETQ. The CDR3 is CASSLATGGDPLHF. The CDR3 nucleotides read TGCGCCAGCAGCTTGGCAACAGGGGGTGATCCCCTCCACTTT.

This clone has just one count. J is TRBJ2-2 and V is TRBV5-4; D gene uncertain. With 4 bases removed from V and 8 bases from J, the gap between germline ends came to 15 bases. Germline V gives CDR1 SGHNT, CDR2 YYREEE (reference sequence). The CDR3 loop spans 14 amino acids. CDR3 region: CASSPVGRNGELFF. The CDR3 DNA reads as TGTGCCAGCAGCCCGGTAGGGCGGAATGGGGAGCTGTTTTTT.

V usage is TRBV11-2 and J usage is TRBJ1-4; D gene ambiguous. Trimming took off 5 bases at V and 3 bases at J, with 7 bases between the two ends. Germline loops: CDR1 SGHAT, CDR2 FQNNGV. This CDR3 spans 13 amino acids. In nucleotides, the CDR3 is TGTGCCAGCAGCCCCCCAGCTAATGAAAAACTGTTTTTT. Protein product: CASSPPANEKLFF.

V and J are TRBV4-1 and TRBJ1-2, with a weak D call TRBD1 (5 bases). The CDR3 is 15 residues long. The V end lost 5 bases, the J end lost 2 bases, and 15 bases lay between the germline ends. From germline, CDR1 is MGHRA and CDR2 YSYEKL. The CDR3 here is CASSYPGTENYGYTF. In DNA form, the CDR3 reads TGCGCCAGCAGCTACCCTGGGACGGAAAACTATGGCTACACCTTC.

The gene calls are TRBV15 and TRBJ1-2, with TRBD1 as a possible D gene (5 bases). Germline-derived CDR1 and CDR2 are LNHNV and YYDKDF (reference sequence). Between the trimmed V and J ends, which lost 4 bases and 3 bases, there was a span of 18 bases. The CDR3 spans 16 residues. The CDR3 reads CATSTRPRGRDYGYTF. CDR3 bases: TGTGCCACCAGCACCAGACCTAGGGGCCGCGACTATGGCTACACCTTC.